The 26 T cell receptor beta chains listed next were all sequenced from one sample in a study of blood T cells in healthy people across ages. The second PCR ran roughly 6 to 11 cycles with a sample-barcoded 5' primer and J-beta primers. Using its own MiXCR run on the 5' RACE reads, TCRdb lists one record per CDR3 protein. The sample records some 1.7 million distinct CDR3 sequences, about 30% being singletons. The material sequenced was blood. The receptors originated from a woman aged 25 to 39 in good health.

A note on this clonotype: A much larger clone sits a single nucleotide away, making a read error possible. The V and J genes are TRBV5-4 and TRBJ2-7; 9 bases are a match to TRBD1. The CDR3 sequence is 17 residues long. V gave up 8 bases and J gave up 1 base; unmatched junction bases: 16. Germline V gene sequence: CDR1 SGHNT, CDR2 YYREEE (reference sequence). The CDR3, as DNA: TGTGCCAGACCAACGCTGAAGGACAGGGGTATGTCCTACGAGCAGTACTTC. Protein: CARPTLKDRGMSYEQYF.

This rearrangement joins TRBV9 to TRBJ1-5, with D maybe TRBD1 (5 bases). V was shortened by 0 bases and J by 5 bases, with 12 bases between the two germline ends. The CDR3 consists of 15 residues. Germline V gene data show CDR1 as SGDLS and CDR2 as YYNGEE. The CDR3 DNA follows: TGTGCCAGCAGCGTAGGAGGCAGGGTCGATCAGCCCCAGCATTTT. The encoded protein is CASSVGGRVDQPQHF.

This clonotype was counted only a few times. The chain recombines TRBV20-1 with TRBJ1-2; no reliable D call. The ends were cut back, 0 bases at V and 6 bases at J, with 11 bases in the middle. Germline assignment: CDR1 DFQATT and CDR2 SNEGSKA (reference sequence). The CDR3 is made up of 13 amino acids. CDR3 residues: CSARDAGFDGYTF. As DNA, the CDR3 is TGCAGTGCTAGAGATGCGGGTTTTGATGGCTACACCTTC.

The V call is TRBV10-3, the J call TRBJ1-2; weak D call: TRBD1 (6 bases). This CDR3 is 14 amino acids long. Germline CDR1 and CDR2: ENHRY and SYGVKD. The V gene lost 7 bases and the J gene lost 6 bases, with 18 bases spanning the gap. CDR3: CAIKGGSMEHGYTF. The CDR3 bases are TGTGCCATCAAGGGGGGATCAATGGAACATGGCTACACCTTC.

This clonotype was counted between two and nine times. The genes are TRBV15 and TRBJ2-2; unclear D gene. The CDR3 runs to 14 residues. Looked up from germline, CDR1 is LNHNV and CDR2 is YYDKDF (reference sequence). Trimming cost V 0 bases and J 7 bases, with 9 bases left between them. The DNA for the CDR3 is TGTGCCACCAGCAGAGACTACGTGGGCGGGGAGCTGTTTTTT. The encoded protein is CATSRDYVGGELFF.

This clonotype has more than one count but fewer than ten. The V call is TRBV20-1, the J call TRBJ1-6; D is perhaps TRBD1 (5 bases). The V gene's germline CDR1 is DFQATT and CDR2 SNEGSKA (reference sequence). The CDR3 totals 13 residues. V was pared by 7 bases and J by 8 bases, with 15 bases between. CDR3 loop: CSGRVSTDSPLHF. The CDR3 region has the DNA TGCAGTGGCAGGGTGTCCACGGATTCACCCCTCCACTTT.

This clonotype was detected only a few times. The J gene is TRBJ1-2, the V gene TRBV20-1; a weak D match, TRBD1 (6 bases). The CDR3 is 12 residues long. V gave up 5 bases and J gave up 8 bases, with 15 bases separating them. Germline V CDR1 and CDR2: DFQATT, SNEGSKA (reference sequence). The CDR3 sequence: CSALGGLGGYTF. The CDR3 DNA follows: TGCAGTGCTTTAGGGGGGCTTGGGGGCTACACCTTC.

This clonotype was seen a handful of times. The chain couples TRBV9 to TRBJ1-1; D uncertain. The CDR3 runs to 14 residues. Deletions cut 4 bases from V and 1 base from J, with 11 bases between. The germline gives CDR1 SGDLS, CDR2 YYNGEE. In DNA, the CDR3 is TGTGCCAGCAGCCCTTCGCGGAGGAACACTGAAGCTTTCTTT. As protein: CASSPSRRNTEAFF.

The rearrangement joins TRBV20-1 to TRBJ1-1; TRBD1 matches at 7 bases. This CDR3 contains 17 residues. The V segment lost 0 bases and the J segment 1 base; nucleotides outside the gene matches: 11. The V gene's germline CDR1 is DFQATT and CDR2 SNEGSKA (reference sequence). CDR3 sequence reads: CSAREGGEGLGNTEAFF. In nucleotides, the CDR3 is TGCAGTGCTAGAGAAGGGGGCGAGGGCCTCGGGAACACTGAAGCTTTCTTT.

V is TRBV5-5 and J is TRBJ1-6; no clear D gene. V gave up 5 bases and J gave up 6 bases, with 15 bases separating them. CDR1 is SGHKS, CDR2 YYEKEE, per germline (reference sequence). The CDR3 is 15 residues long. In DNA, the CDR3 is TGTGCCAGCAGTCTTTTCGACATGGGTAATTCACCCCTCCACTTT. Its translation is CASSLFDMGNSPLHF. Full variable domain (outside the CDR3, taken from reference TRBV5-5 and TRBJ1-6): DAGVTQSPTHLIKTRGQQVTLRCSPISGHKSVSWYQQVLGQGPQFIFQYYEKEERGRGNFPDRFSARQFPNYSSELNVNALLLGDSALYLCASSLFDMGNSPLHFGNGTRLTVT.

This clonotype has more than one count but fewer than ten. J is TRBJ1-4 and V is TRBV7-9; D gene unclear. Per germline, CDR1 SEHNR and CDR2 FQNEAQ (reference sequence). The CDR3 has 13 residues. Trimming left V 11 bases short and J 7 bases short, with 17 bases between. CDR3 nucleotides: TGTGCCGGGAAAGACGGGATGAGTGAAAAACTGTTTTTT. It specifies CAGKDGMSEKLFF.

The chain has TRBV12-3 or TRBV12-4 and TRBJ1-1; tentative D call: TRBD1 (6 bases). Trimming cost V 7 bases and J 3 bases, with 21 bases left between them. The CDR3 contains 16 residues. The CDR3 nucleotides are TGTGCCAGCACCCTCGGGTTATCGGGGGCCTACACTGAAGCTTTCTTT. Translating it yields CASTLGLSGAYTEAFF.

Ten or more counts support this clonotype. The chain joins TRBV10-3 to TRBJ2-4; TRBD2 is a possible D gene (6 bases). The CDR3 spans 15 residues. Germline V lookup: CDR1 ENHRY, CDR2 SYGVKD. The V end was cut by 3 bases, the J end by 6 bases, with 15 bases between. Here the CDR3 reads CAISDPGLRGNIQYF. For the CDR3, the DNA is TGTGCCATCAGTGACCCGGGACTGCGCGGAAACATTCAGTACTTC.

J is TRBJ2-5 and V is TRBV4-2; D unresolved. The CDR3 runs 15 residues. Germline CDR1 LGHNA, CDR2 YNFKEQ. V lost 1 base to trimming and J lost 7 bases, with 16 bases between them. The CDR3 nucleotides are TGTGCCAGCAGCCAAGTCTCCGAAGGGTACGCGACCCAGTACTTC. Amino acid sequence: CASSQVSEGYATQYF.

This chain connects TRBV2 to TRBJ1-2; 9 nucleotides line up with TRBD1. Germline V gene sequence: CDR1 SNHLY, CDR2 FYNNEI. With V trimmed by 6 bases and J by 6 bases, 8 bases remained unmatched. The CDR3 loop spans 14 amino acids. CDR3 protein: CASRSGQGGDGYTF. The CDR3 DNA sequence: TGTGCCAGCAGGTCGGGACAGGGCGGGGATGGCTACACCTTC.

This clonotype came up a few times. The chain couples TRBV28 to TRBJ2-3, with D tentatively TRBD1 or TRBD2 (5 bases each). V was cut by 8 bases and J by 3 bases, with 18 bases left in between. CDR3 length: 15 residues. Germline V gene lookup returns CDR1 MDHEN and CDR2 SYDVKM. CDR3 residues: CASGSWDRGTDTQYF. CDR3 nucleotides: TGTGCCAGCGGTTCTTGGGACCGAGGGACAGATACGCAGTATTTT.

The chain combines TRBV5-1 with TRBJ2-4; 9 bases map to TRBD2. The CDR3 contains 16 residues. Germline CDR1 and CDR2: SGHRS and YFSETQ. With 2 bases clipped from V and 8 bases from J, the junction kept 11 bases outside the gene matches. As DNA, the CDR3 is TGCGCCAGCAGCTTTTCTGGTAGCGGGGGCGGGGACATTCAGTACTTC. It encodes CASSFSGSGGGDIQYF.

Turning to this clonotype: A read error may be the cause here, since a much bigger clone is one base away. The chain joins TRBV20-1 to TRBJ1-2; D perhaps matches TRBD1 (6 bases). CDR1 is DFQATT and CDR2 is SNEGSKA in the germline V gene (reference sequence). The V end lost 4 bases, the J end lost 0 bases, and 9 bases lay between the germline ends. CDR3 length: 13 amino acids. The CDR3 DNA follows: TGCAGTGCTATTAACAGGGCTAACTATGGCTACACCTTC. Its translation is CSAINRANYGYTF.

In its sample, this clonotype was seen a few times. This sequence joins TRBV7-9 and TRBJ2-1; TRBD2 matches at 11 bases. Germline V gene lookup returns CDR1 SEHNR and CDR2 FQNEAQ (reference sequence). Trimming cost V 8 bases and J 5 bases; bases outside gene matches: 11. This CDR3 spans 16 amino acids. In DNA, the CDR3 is TGTGCCAGCGCTAATTTGGGACTAGCGGCAGACAATGAGCAGTTCTTC. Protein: CASANLGLAADNEQFF.

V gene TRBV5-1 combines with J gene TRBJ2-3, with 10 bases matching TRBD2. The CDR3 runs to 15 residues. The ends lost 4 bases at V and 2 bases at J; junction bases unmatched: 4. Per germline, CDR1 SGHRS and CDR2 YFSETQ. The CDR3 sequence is CASSRLAGDTDTQYF. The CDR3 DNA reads TGCGCCAGCAGCAGGCTAGCGGGGGACACAGATACGCAGTATTTT.

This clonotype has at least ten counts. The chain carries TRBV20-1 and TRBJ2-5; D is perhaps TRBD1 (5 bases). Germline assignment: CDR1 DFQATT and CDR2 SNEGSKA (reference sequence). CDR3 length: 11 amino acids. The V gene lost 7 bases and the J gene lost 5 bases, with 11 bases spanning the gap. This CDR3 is CSGEGDETQYF. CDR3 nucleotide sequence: TGCAGTGGCGAAGGGGATGAGACCCAGTACTTC.

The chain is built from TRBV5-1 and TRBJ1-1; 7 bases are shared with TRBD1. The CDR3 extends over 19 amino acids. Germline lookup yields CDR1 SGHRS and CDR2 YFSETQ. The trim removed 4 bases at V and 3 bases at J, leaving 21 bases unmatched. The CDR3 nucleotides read TGCGCCAGCAGCCCAACCAAGGGGACAGCCAACAGAAGGGACACTGAAGCTTTCTTT. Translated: CASSPTKGTANRRDTEAFF.

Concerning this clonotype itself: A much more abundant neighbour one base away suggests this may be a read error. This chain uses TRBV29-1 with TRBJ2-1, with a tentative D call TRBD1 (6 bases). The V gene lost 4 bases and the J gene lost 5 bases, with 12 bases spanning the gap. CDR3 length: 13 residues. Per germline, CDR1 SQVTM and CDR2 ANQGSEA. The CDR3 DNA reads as TGCAGCGTTGCAACAGGGCGGGACAATGAGCAGTTCTTC. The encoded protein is CSVATGRDNEQFF.

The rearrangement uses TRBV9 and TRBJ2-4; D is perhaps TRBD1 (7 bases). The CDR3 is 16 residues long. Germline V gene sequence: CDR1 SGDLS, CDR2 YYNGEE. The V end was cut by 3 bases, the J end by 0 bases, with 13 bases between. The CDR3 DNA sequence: TGTGCCAGCAGCGCAGGGGGAGGTTTAGCCAAAAACATTCAGTACTTC. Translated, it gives CASSAGGGLAKNIQYF.

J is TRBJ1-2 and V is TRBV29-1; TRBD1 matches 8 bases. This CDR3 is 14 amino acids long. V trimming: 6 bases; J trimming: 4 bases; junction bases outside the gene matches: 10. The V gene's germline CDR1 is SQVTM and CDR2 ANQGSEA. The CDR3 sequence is CSVPTGGALYGYTF. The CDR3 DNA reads TGCAGCGTGCCAACAGGGGGAGCCCTCTATGGCTACACCTTC.

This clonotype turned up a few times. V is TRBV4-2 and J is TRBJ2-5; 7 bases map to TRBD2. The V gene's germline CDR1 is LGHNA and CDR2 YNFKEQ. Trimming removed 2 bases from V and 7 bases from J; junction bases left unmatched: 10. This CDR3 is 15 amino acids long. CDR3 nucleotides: TGTGCCAGCAGCCAAACTCGAAGCGGGGCGGGGACCCAGTACTTC. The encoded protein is CASSQTRSGAGTQYF.